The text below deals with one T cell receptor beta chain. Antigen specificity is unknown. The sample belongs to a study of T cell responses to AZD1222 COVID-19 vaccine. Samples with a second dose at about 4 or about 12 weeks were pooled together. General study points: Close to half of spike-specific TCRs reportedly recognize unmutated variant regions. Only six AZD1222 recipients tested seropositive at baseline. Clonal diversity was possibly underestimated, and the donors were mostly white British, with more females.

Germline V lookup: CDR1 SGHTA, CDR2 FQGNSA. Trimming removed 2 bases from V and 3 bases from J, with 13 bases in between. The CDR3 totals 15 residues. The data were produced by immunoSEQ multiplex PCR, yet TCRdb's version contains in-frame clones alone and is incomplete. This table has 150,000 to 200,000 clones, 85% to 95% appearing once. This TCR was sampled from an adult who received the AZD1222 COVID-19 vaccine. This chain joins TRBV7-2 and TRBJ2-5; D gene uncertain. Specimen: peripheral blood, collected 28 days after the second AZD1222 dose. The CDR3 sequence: CASSLLGYWKETQYF. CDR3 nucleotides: TGTGCCAGCAGCTTACTTGGGTACTGGAAAGAGACCCAGTACTTC.